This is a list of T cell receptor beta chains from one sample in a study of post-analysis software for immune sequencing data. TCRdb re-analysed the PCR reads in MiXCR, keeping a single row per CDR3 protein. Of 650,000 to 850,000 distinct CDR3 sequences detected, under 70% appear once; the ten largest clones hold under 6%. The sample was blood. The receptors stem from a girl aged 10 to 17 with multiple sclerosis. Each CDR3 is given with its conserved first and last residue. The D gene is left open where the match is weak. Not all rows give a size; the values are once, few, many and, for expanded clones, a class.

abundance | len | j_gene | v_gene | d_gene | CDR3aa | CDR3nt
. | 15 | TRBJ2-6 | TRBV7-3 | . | CASSLTNSGANVLTF | TGTGCCAGCAGCTTAACCAACTCTGGGGCCAACGTCCTGACTTTC
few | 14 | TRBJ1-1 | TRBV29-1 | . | CSVVTRGRDTEAFF | TGCAGCGTTGTGACAAGGGGCCGTGACACTGAAGCTTTCTTT
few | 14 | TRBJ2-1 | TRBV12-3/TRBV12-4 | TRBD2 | CASGASGRGNEQFF | TGTGCCAGCGGTGCTAGCGGGAGAGGGAATGAGCAGTTCTTC
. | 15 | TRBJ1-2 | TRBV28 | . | CASSPMTGYNYGYTF | TGTGCCAGCAGTCCCATGACAGGTTACAACTATGGCTACACCTTC
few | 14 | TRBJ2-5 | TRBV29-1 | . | CSVEDTGHQETQYF | TGCAGCGTTGAAGACACAGGACACCAAGAGACCCAGTACTTC
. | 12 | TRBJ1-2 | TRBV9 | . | CATNGANYGYTF | TGTGCCACTAATGGGGCGAACTATGGCTACACCTTC
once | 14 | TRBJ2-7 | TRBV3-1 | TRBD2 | CASNLAGAAYEQYF | TGTGCCAGCAACCTAGCGGGGGCCGCCTACGAGCAGTACTTC
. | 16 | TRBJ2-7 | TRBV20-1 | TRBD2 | CSARDLASGARNEQYF | TGCAGTGCTAGAGATTTGGCTAGCGGGGCTCGGAACGAGCAGTACTTC
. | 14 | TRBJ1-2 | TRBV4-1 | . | CASRPPGARGWYTF | TGCGCCAGCAGGCCCCCGGGAGCCAGGGGCTGGTACACCTTC
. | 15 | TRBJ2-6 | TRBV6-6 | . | CASSPSGPGANVLTF | TGTGCCAGCAGTCCGTCAGGGCCCGGGGCCAACGTCCTGACTTTC
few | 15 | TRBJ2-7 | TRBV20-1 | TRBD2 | CSAREVLAGSYEQYF | TGCAGTGCTAGAGAGGTTCTAGCGGGATCCTACGAGCAGTACTTC
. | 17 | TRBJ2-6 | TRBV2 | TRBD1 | CASSDRGKGSGANVLTF | TGTGCCAGCAGTGACAGGGGGAAGGGCTCTGGGGCCAACGTCCTGACTTTC
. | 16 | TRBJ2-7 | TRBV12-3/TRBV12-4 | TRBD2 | CASSLSPGLGQYEQYF | TGTGCCAGCAGTTTATCACCGGGACTAGGACAGTACGAGCAGTACTTC
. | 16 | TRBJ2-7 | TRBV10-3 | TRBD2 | CAISDKAGGNPYEQYF | TGTGCCATCAGTGATAAAGCGGGAGGCAACCCCTACGAGCAGTACTTC
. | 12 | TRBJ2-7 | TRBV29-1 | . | CSVRPGPYVQYF | TGCAGCGTACGACCGGGACCCTACGTGCAGTACTTC
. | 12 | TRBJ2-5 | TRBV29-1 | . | CSVVIYQETQYF | TGCAGCGTTGTAATCTACCAAGAGACCCAGTACTTC